This T cell receptor beta chain was found in a study of blood T cell repertoires in COVID-19. At the level of the study: COVID-19 samples from acute and convalescent phases originated in the United States, Italy and Spain. T cells, B-cell-depleted T cells, or PBMCs supplied cDNA or gDNA.

Produced via immunoSEQ multiplex PCR; TCRdb's table is partial and in-frame only. The sample holds around 70,000 clones; 85% to 90% are singletons and the top ten take less than 0.65%. The sample comprised peripheral blood. This TCR was recovered from a man aged 60-69 years with acute or convalescent COVID-19.

The CDR3 DNA follows: TGTGCTAGTAATTTGGCGGGACAGCACTCCAATGAGCAGTTCTTC. It is translated as CASNLAGQHSNEQFF. The genes are TRBV12-5 and TRBJ2-1; D is perhaps TRBD1 (7 bases). The CDR3 contains 15 residues. V gave up 8 bases and J gave up 6 bases, with 20 bases separating them. Germline-derived CDR1 and CDR2 are LGHNT and FRNRAP.